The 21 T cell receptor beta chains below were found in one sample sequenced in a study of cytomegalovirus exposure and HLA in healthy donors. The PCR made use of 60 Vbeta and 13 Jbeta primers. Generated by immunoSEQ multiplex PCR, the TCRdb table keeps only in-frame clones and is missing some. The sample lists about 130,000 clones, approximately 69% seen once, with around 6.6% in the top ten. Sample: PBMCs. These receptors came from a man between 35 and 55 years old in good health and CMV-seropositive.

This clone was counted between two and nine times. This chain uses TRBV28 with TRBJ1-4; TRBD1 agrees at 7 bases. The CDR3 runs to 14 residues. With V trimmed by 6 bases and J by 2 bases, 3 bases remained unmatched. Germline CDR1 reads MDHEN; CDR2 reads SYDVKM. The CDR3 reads CASSDRDTNEKLFF. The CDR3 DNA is TGTGCCAGCAGCGACAGGGACACTAATGAAAAACTGTTTTTT.

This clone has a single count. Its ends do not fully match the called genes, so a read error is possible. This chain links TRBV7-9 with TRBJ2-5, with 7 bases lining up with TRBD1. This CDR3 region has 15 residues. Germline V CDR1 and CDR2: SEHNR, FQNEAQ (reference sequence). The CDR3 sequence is CASSLGGQWQEAQYF. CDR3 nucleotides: TGTGCCAGCAGCTTAGGGGGACAGTGGCAAGAGGCCCAGTACTTC.

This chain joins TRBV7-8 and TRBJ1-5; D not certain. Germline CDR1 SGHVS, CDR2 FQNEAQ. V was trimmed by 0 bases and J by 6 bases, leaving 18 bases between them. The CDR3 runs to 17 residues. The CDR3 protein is CASSLAVNRESGQPQHF. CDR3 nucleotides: TGTGCCAGCAGCTTAGCCGTCAACCGGGAGTCGGGTCAGCCCCAGCATTTT. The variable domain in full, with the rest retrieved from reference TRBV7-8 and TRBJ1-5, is GAGVSQSPRYKVAKRGQDVALRCDPISGHVSLFWYQQALGQGPEFLTYFQNEAQLDKSGLPSDRFFAERPEGSVSTLKIQRTQQEDSAVYLCASSLAVNRESGQPQHFGDGTRLSIL.

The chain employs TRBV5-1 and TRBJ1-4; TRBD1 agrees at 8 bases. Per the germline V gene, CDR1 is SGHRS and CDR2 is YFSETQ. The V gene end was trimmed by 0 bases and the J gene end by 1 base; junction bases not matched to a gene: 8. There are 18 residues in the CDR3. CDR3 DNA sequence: TGCGCCAGCAGCTTGGCCCGACAGGGGTTCAGAACTAATGAAAAACTGTTTTTT. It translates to CASSLARQGFRTNEKLFF.

CDR3 amino acids: CSVGLSYEQYF. The CDR3 DNA is TGCAGCGTTGGGCTCAGCTACGAGCAGTACTTC. This chain links TRBV29-1 with TRBJ2-7; D unresolved. From germline, CDR1 is SQVTM and CDR2 ANQGSEA. The CDR3 length is 11 residues. Deletions cut 4 bases from V and 3 bases from J, with 7 bases between.

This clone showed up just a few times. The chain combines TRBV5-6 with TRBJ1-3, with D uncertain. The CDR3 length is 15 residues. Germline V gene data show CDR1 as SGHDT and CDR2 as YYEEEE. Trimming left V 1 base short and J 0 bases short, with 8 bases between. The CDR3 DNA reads TGTGCCAGCAGCTTGAAACAGTTCTCTGGAAACACCATATATTTT. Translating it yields CASSLKQFSGNTIYF.

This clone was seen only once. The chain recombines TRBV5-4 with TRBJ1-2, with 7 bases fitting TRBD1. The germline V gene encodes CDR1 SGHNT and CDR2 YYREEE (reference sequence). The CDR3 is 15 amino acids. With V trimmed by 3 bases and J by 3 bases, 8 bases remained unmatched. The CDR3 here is CASSSITGVDYGYTF. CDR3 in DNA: TGTGCCAGCAGCTCGATTACAGGGGTGGACTATGGCTACACCTTC.

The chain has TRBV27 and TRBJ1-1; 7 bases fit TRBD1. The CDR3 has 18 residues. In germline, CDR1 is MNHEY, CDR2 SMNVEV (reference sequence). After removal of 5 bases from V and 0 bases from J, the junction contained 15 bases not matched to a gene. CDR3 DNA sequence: TGTGCCAGCAGTATTTTCCCCACGACAGGGAGGATGAACACTGAAGCTTTCTTT. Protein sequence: CASSIFPTTGRMNTEAFF.

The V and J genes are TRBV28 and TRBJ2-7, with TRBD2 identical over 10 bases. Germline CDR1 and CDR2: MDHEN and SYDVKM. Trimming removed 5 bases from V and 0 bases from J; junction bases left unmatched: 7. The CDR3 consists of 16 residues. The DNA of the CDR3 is TGTGCCAGCAGTCCGCGTAGCGGGAGGATCTCCTACGAGCAGTACTTC. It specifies CASSPRSGRISYEQYF.

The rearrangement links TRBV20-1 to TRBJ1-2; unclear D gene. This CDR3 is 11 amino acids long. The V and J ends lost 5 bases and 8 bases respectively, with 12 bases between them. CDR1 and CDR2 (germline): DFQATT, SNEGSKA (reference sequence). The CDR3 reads CSAPDEGGYTF. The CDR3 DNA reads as TGCAGTGCTCCCGACGAGGGAGGCTACACCTTC.

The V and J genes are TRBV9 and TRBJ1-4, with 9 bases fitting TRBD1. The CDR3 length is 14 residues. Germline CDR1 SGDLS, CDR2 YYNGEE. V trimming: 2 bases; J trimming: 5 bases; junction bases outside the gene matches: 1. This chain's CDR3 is CASSVGTGNEKLFF. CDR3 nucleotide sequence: TGTGCCAGCAGCGTGGGGACAGGGAATGAAAAACTGTTTTTT.

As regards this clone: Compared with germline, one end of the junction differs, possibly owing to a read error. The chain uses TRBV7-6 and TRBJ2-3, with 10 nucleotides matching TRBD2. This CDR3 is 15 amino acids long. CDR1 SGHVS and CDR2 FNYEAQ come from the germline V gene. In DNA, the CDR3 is TGTGTCAGCAGCTCCGGACTAGCGGACTCAGATACGCAGTATTTT. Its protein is CVSSSGLADSDTQYF.

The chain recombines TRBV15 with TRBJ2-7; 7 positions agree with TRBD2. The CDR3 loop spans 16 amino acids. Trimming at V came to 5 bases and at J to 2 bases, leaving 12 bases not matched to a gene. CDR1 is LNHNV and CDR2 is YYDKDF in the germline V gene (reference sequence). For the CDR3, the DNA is TGTGCCACCAGCGAAGGGCAGGCGGGGGAGGCCTACGAGCAGTACTTC. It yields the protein CATSEGQAGEAYEQYF.

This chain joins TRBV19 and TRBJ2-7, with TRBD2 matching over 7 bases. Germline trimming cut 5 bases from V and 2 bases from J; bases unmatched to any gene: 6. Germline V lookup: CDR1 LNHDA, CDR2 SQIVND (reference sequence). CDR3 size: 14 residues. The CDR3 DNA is TGTGCCAGTAGTCTCACGGGAGGACCCTACGAGCAGTACTTC. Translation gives CASSLTGGPYEQYF.

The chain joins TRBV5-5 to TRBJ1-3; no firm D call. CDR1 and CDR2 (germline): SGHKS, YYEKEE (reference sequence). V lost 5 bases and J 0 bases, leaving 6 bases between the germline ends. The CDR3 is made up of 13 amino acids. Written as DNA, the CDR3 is TGTGCCAGCAGGAGCCTCTCTGGAAACACCATATATTTT. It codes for CASRSLSGNTIYF. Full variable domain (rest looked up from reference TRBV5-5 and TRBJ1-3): DAGVTQSPTHLIKTRGQQVTLRCSPISGHKSVSWYQQVLGQGPQFIFQYYEKEERGRGNFPDRFSARQFPNYSSELNVNALLLGDSALYLCASRSLSGNTIYFGEGSWLTVV.

CDR3 region: CASGKRAGTTIRANYGYTF. Written as DNA, the CDR3 is TGTGCCAGCGGCAAAAGAGCCGGGACAACCATAAGAGCTAACTATGGCTACACCTTC. This chain links TRBV7-3 with TRBJ1-2; D may be TRBD1 (6 bases). The CDR3 covers 19 residues. Trimming cost V 8 bases and J 0 bases, with 28 bases left between them. The germline V gene has CDR1 SGHTA and CDR2 FQGTGA.

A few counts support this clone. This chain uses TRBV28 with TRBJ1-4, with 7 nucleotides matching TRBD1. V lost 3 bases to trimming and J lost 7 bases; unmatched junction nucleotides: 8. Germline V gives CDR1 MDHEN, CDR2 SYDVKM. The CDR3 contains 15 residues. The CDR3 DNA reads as TGTGCCAGCAGTTTGATAGGGGGCGAGTTTGAAAAACTGTTTTTT. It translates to CASSLIGGEFEKLFF.

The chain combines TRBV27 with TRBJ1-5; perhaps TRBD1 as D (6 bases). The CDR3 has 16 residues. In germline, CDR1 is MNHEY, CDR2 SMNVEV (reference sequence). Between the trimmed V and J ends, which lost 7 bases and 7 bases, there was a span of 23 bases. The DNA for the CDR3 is TGTGCCAGCAAACTACAAATGACAGGAGACTGGCAGCCCCAGCATTTT. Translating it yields CASKLQMTGDWQPQHF.

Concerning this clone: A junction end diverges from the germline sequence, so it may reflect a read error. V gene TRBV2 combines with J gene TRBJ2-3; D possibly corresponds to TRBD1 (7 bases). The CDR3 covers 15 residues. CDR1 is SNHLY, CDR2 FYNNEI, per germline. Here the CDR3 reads CASSEGGARTGTQYF. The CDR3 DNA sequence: TGTGCCAGCAGTGAAGGGGGGGCCAGGACAGGTACGCAGTATTTT.

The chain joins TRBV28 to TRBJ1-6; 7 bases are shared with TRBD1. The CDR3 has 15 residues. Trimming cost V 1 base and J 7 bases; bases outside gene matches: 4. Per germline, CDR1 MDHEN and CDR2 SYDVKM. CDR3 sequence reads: CASSLLTGQNSPLHF. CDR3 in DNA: TGTGCCAGCAGTTTATTGACAGGGCAGAATTCACCCCTCCACTTT.

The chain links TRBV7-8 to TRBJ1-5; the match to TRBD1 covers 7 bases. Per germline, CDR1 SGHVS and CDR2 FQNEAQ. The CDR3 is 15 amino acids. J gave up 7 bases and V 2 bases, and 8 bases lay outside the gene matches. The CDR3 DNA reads TGTGCCAGCAGCTTAACAGGGGAGGAGTGGCAGCCCCAGCATTTT. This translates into CASSLTGEEWQPQHF.